This passage covers 9 T cell receptor beta chains from one sample sequenced in a study of shared clonotypes between healthy human individuals. The table came from immunoSEQ multiplex PCR; TCRdb's copy has only in-frame clones and leaves some out. The table includes a few million clones, more than 90% detected once. Sequenced sample: naive CD4+ T cells sorted from blood. Subset meaning: CD45RA+ positively selected. The receptors shown here come from a man aged 18 to 29 in good health.

The chain couples TRBV6-6 to TRBJ2-7, with 9 bases that match TRBD1. Looked up from germline, CDR1 is MNHNY and CDR2 is SVGAGI (reference sequence). The CDR3 covers 16 residues. The V gene end was trimmed by 2 bases and the J gene end by 5 bases; junction bases not matched to a gene: 10. The chain's CDR3 is CASSYTLVGQGNEQYF. CDR3 nucleotide sequence: TGTGCCAGCAGTTACACACTAGTAGGACAGGGGAACGAGCAGTACTTC.

The chain is built from TRBV30 and TRBJ1-6; 7 positions agree with TRBD1. The CDR3 covers 15 residues. Germline lookup yields CDR1 GTSNPN and CDR2 SVGIG (reference sequence). Losses at the gene ends were 5 bases for V and 6 bases for J; bases not matched to a gene: 10. The CDR3 DNA reads as TGTGCCTGGCAGCCCGGGACAGCTTCTAATTCACCCCTCCACTTT. It specifies CAWQPGTASNSPLHF.

The chain links TRBV11-2 to TRBJ2-1; possibly TRBD1 for D (5 bases). There are 16 residues in the CDR3. Trimming removed 2 bases from V and 2 bases from J, with 13 bases in between. CDR1 is SGHAT, CDR2 FQNNGV, per germline. CDR3 sequence (DNA): TGTGCCAGCAGCTTAATGTGGCAGGGCACCTACAATGAGCAGTTCTTC. Amino acids: CASSLMWQGTYNEQFF.

The chain links TRBV30 to TRBJ1-5; 9 bases line up with TRBD1. In germline, CDR1 is GTSNPN, CDR2 SVGIG (reference sequence). Trimming took 0 bases from V and 3 from J; bases not matched to a gene: 12. This CDR3 comprises 18 residues. In DNA, the CDR3 is TGTGCCTGGAGTGTACGGGGTATCGGACAGGGGTACAATCAGCCCCAGCATTTT. This translates into CAWSVRGIGQGYNQPQHF.

The chain is built from TRBV5-1 and TRBJ1-1; D is possibly TRBD1 (5 bases). CDR1 is SGHRS and CDR2 is YFSETQ in the germline V gene. The CDR3 has 14 amino acids. V lost 3 bases and J 5 bases, leaving 14 bases between the germline ends. CDR3: CASSWGTLETEAFF. CDR3 nucleotides: TGCGCCAGCAGCTGGGGGACTCTGGAAACTGAAGCTTTCTTT.

This rearrangement joins TRBV9 to TRBJ1-3, with TRBD1 as a possible D gene (6 bases). This CDR3 is built from 15 residues. Germline loops: CDR1 SGDLS, CDR2 YYNGEE. V was shortened by 3 bases and J by 4 bases, with 14 bases between the two germline ends. The CDR3 loop reads CASSAPTGKGNTIYF. CDR3 nucleotide sequence: TGTGCCAGCAGCGCCCCTACAGGGAAGGGAAACACCATATATTTT.

The chain joins TRBV2 to TRBJ1-5, with 12 positions matching TRBD1. Germline assignment: CDR1 SNHLY and CDR2 FYNNEI. With V trimmed by 6 bases and J by 3 bases, 9 bases remained unmatched. The CDR3 spans 17 residues. CDR3 nucleotide sequence: TGTGCCAGCAGGGCCGGGACAGGGGGCGCGAACAATCAGCCCCAGCATTTT. This gives the protein CASRAGTGGANNQPQHF. The whole variable domain, filled in from reference TRBV2 and TRBJ1-5, reads EPEVTQTPSHQVTQMGQEVILRCVPISNHLYFYWYRQILGQKVEFLVSFYNNEISEKSEIFDDQFSVERPDGSNFTLKIRSTKLEDSAMYFCASRAGTGGANNQPQHFGDGTRLSIL.

The genes are TRBV20-1 and TRBJ2-2; D is unclear. The germline gives CDR1 DFQATT, CDR2 SNEGSKA (reference sequence). This CDR3 has 11 residues. With 1 base removed from V and 7 bases from J, the gap between germline ends came to 4 bases. The CDR3 nucleotides read TGCAGTGCTAGAGGCGACGGGGAGCTGTTTTTT. Its protein product is CSARGDGELFF.

As concerns this clone: The same CDR3 arises from other DNA sequences in this sample as well. The chain uses TRBV5-4 and TRBJ2-7; TRBD2 agrees at 7 bases. V was clipped by 4 bases and J by 3 bases; unmatched bases: 7. The length of the CDR3 is 14 residues. Per germline, CDR1 SGHNT and CDR2 YYREEE (reference sequence). The CDR3 coding sequence is TGTGCCAGCAGCCGCTCGGGGGGATTCTACGAGCAGTACTTC. It translates to CASSRSGGFYEQYF.